This TCR beta chain is from a study of cytomegalovirus exposure and HLA in healthy donors. Findings and caveats of the study: For cytomegalovirus status, the classifier reportedly gave diagnoses with high specificity and sensitivity.

There are 14 residues in the CDR3. Germline V CDR1 and CDR2: LGHNA, YNFKEQ. The V end was cut by 1 base, the J end by 6 bases, with 12 bases between. Remarks on this clone: Its antigen is currently unknown.

Sequenced by immunoSEQ multiplex PCR; TCRdb stores in-frame clones only, minus some. The sample shows more than 300,000 clones, about nine tenths of them seen only once. The sample consisted of PBMCs. The clonotype originates from a woman aged 18-35 years in good health and CMV-seronegative. V usage is TRBV4-2 and J usage is TRBJ1-2; D perhaps matches TRBD1 (6 bases). The CDR3 DNA reads as TGTGCCAGCAGCCAAGTCCCGGACAGTCATGGCTACACCTTC. Amino acids: CASSQVPDSHGYTF.